The source of this T cell receptor (beta chain) is a study of vaccination effects on CD4 cells after COVID-19. Comment on this clone: Its cognate antigen is unknown.

Findings of the study overall: Early timepoints after infection were absent, and convalescent patients were few in the study. Healthy vaccinees showed cross-reactivity with common cold coronaviruses in only 1 of 255 vaccine-induced clones.

The CDR3 is 14 amino acids. Per the germline V gene, CDR1 is GTSNPN and CDR2 is SVGIG (reference sequence). The V end lost 4 bases, the J end lost 4 bases, and 16 bases lay between the germline ends. Here immunoSEQ multiplex PCR was the method, and the copy in TCRdb shows in-frame clones only, minus some. Here the sample spans tens of thousands of clones, about two thirds being singletons. Culture lasted 10 days before CD4+ T cell isolation. None of the vaccinated had previously contracted SARS-CoV-2, and their nucleocapsid antibodies tested negative. Sample: CD4+ T cells from PBMCs cultured without peptide, taken before COVID-19 vaccination. This chain links TRBV30 with TRBJ1-1, with unresolved D. This receptor was identified in a human donor who received a COVID-19 vaccine. The CDR3 protein is CAWNSKGSGTEAFF. In nucleotides, the CDR3 is TGTGCCTGGAATTCTAAGGGCAGCGGCACTGAAGCTTTCTTT.